This T cell receptor beta chain stems from a study of blood T cell repertoires in COVID-19. There are 13 residues in the CDR3. Trimming removed 9 bases from V and 10 bases from J; junction bases left unmatched: 7. Germline lookup yields CDR1 WNHNN and CDR2 SYGVQD (reference sequence). Under the authors' procedure: Reference gene primer amplification gave estimated nucleated cell counts. Only in-frame clones appear in the TCRdb table, and some are missing; sequencing was by immunoSEQ multiplex PCR. The V and J calls and clone size were taken over from that table, and D and trimming were inferred from the DNA. Altogether under 300,000 clones are present, less than 85% being singletons, with the ten largest covering more than 4.5%.

Material for sequencing was peripheral blood. This receptor was identified in a woman aged 80 or over with active or convalescent COVID-19. The chain recombines TRBV10-1 with TRBJ1-6; TRBD1 aligns across 9 bases. This CDR3 reads CARYRGQWSPLHF. As DNA, the CDR3 is TGCGCCAGGTACAGGGGGCAATGGTCACCCCTCCACTTT.